Detailed here is one T cell receptor (beta chain). CDR1 and CDR2 from the germline V gene are MNHEY and SMNVEV (reference sequence). The CDR3 contains 14 residues. V lost 3 bases to trimming and J lost 8 bases; unmatched junction nucleotides: 7. The data stem from a study of beta chain features in type 1 diabetes. In total, each donor contributed a single heparinised blood draw that averaged about 120 mL. Since all of the isolated RNA was reverse transcribed, expressed TCRB transcripts were what got sequenced. Generated by immunoSEQ multiplex PCR, the TCRdb table keeps only in-frame clones and is missing some. Of over 300,000 clones listed, roughly 8% are singletons.

Source material: central memory CD4+ T cells from blood. This sequence joins TRBV27 and TRBJ2-4; TRBD1 matches 7 bases. The source is a woman younger than 30 in good health. CDR3 in DNA: TGTGCCAGCAGTTTTACGACAGGGTCGGACATTCAGTACTTC. Amino acids: CASSFTTGSDIQYF.